This passage covers 15 T cell receptor beta chains from one sample sequenced in a study of blood T cell repertoires in COVID-19. Clones were sequenced by immunoSEQ multiplex PCR, and TCRdb holds only the in-frame ones, with some missing. The table has around 340,000 clones, roughly 90% seen once. Sequenced input: PBMCs or T cells enriched from blood (not recorded which). The origin of the receptors is a woman between 25 and 40 years old who had been exposed to COVID-19.

The V call is TRBV4-1, the J call TRBJ1-2; D ambiguous. Germline V gives CDR1 MGHRA, CDR2 YSYEKL. This CDR3 is built from 13 residues. V was trimmed by 4 bases and J by 8 bases, leaving 14 bases between them. Here the CDR3 reads CASSPPEFGGYTF. The CDR3 bases are TGCGCCAGCAGCCCCCCGGAGTTCGGGGGCTACACCTTC.

This clone was seen a few times. In DNA form, the CDR3 reads TGTGCCAGCAGCCCTAGTTATAGCAATCAGCCCCAGCATTTT. Translation: CASSPSYSNQPQHF. The rearrangement joins TRBV7-2 to TRBJ1-5, with D unclear. Germline V gene lookup returns CDR1 SGHTA and CDR2 FQGNSA. The CDR3 has 14 residues. The V and J ends lost 5 bases and 0 bases respectively, with 8 bases between them. The entire variable domain, with the rest obtained from reference TRBV7-2 and TRBJ1-5, is as follows: GAGVSQSPSNKVTEKGKDVELRCDPISGHTALYWYRQSLGQGLEFLIYFQGNSAPDKSGLPSDRFSAERTGGSVSTLTIQRTQQEDSAVYLCASSPSYSNQPQHFGDGTRLSIL.

The chain has TRBV18 and TRBJ1-1; a possible D gene is TRBD1 (6 bases). The ends were cut back, 3 bases at V and 0 bases at J, with 11 bases in the middle. This CDR3 has 15 amino acids. Germline CDR1 reads KGHSH; CDR2 reads LQKENI. CDR3 amino acids: CASSPGGLMNTEAFF. The CDR3 DNA is TGTGCCAGCTCACCGGGGGGGCTGATGAACACTGAAGCTTTCTTT.

This clone was seen only once. The chain uses TRBV28 and TRBJ1-5, with 7 bases lining up with TRBD1. V gave up 7 bases and J gave up 6 bases; unmatched junction bases: 9. The CDR3 is made up of 14 amino acids. CDR1 and CDR2 (germline): MDHEN, SYDVKM. The CDR3 nucleotides read TGTGCCAGCACCCCCTCGACAGGGCGTCAGCCCCAGCATTTT. As protein: CASTPSTGRQPQHF.

The CDR3 sequence is CASTPGQKYGYTF. CDR3 sequence (DNA): TGTGCCAGCACCCCCGGACAGAAATATGGCTACACCTTC. This rearrangement joins TRBV27 to TRBJ1-2; TRBD1 is a possible D gene (6 bases). Germline V lookup: CDR1 MNHEY, CDR2 SMNVEV (reference sequence). Trimming removed 7 bases from V and 5 bases from J, with 14 bases in between. The CDR3 is 13 amino acids.

The chain links TRBV11-2 to TRBJ2-7, with D perhaps TRBD2 (6 bases). Germline assignment: CDR1 SGHAT and CDR2 FQNNGV. The ends were cut back, 0 bases at V and 3 bases at J, with 9 bases in the middle. There are 14 residues in the CDR3. The CDR3 is CASSLDVGGYEQYF. The CDR3 DNA reads TGTGCCAGCAGCTTAGATGTCGGGGGCTACGAGCAGTACTTC.

The chain has TRBV5-1 and TRBJ2-7, with 9 bases lining up with TRBD1. Germline-derived CDR1 and CDR2 are SGHRS and YFSETQ. Losses at the gene ends were 3 bases for V and 2 bases for J; bases not matched to a gene: 9. This CDR3 spans 16 amino acids. This chain's CDR3 is CASSWGDRGSAYEQYF. Here the CDR3 DNA reads TGCGCCAGCAGCTGGGGCGACAGGGGGAGTGCCTACGAGCAGTACTTC.

The V and J genes are TRBV28 and TRBJ1-1; 11 bases are a match to TRBD1. This CDR3 spans 15 amino acids. CDR1 is MDHEN, CDR2 SYDVKM, per germline. The junction had 5 bases not matched to a gene; V was cut back by 4 bases and J by 4 bases. In nucleotides, the CDR3 is TGTGCCAGCAGTTCCCCCGGGACAGGGGGCACTGAAGCTTTCTTT. It translates to CASSSPGTGGTEAFF.

In its sample, this clone was seen a few times. The chain uses TRBV30 and TRBJ2-3, with TRBD1 matching 8 bases. After removal of 4 bases from V and 7 bases from J, the junction contained 7 bases not matched to a gene. Germline CDR1 reads GTSNPN; CDR2 reads SVGIG (reference sequence). The CDR3 totals 13 residues. CDR3 sequence reads: CAWNLQGVYTQYF. CDR3 nucleotides: TGTGCCTGGAACTTACAGGGGGTATATACGCAGTATTTT.

This clone showed up just a few times. The V call is TRBV5-4, the J call TRBJ2-5, with D possibly matching TRBD1 (7 bases). The CDR3 spans 16 residues. Trimming took off 4 bases at V and 5 bases at J, with 21 bases between the two ends. CDR1 and CDR2 from the germline V gene are SGHNT and YYREEE (reference sequence). The CDR3 bases are TGTGCCAGCAGCCTGGAACGTGGGGCAGGGGGGGAGACCCAGTACTTC. This encodes CASSLERGAGGETQYF.

This chain uses TRBV30 with TRBJ2-7; 7 bases are a match to TRBD2. After removal of 3 bases from V and 3 bases from J, the junction contained 8 bases not matched to a gene. The V gene's germline CDR1 is GTSNPN and CDR2 SVGIG (reference sequence). The CDR3 length is 14 residues. The CDR3 DNA is TGTGCCTGGAGATCGCGGGAGCTGGTCTACGAGCAGTACTTC. It codes for CAWRSRELVYEQYF.

V and J are TRBV6-5 and TRBJ1-2, with a possible D match to TRBD1 (6 bases). The germline V gene encodes CDR1 MNHEY and CDR2 SVGAGI. The CDR3 is made up of 14 amino acids. The germline V and J ends were trimmed by 5 bases and 1 base, with 11 bases remaining between them. CDR3 region: CASSQRQDNYGYTF. The CDR3 DNA reads TGTGCCAGCAGTCAACGACAGGATAACTATGGCTACACCTTC.

The rearrangement links TRBV3-1 (or the pseudogene TRBV3-2) to TRBJ1-3; the D gene is possibly TRBD1 (6 bases). Germline CDR1 LGHDT, CDR2 YNNKEL (reference sequence). V lost 1 base, J lost 0 bases, and 16 bases lay in between. The length of the CDR3 is 18 residues. The CDR3 sequence: CASSQVPAGASSGNTIYF. CDR3 sequence (DNA): TGTGCCAGCAGCCAAGTTCCGGCAGGGGCTTCCTCTGGAAACACCATATATTTT.

The J gene is TRBJ1-2, the V gene TRBV6-5; D not resolved. The V and J ends lost 0 bases and 3 bases respectively, with 11 bases between them. The germline V gene encodes CDR1 MNHEY and CDR2 SVGAGI. CDR3 length: 15 amino acids. The CDR3 DNA sequence: TGTGCCAGCAGTTACTCTACTGAAGGAGACTATGGCTACACCTTC. This codes for CASSYSTEGDYGYTF.

The chain joins TRBV19 to TRBJ1-5; 9 nucleotides align to TRBD1. Germline CDR1 reads LNHDA; CDR2 reads SQIVND (reference sequence). This CDR3 has 15 amino acids. The trim removed 4 bases at V and 7 bases at J, leaving 8 bases unmatched. The CDR3 coding sequence is TGTGCCAGTAGTAGCGGATTACAGGGGGCACAGCCCCAGCATTTT. This sequence encodes CASSSGLQGAQPQHF.